This is a list of T cell receptor beta chains from one sample in a study of blood T cell repertoires in COVID-19. Produced via immunoSEQ multiplex PCR; TCRdb's table is partial and in-frame only. The sample consists of 200,000 to 300,000 clones, approximately 90% of them appearing once. The sequenced sample consisted of peripheral blood. The receptors originated from a middle-aged woman with acute or convalescent COVID-19. Both conserved end residues are part of each CDR3. A D gene is named only where the DNA matches it firmly. A row's size may be missing; if present it is once, few, many or a size class.

d_gene,j_gene,v_gene,abundance,CDR3aa,CDR3nt
TRBD1,TRBJ1-1,TRBV5-4,-,CASSSGTGNEAFF,TGTGCCAGCAGCTCCGGGACAGGGAACGAAGCTTTCTTT
TRBD1,TRBJ1-6,TRBV12-3/TRBV12-4,-,CASRRGQSPLHF,TGTGCCAGCAGACGGGGACAGTCACCCCTCCACTTT
-,TRBJ1-1,TRBV3-1/TRBV3-2,-,CASSFTSGGLNTEAFF,TGTGCCAGCAGCTTTACTTCGGGGGGACTTAACACTGAAGCTTTCTTT
TRBD1,TRBJ2-5,TRBV6-5,-,CASSYSGQGKVTQYF,TGTGCCAGCAGTTACTCCGGACAGGGGAAAGTGACCCAGTACTTC
-,TRBJ1-5,TRBV2,few,CASSEGSGLIAQHF,TGTGCCAGCAGTGAGGGGTCAGGACTTATAGCCCAGCATTTT
-,TRBJ1-6,TRBV6-5,-,CASTGGHHNSPLHF,TGTGCCAGCACGGGGGGACATCATAATTCACCCCTCCACTTT
TRBD1,TRBJ1-1,TRBV7-9,once,CASSFHRGQGIVNTEAFF,TGTGCCAGCAGCTTCCACCGGGGACAGGGGATTGTGAACACTGAAGCTTTCTTT
-,TRBJ1-1,TRBV12-3/TRBV12-4,-,CASSFREGSEAFF,TGTGCCAGCAGTTTTCGCGAGGGATCTGAAGCTTTCTTT
-,TRBJ2-3,TRBV7-9,-,CASSLGDLPFVTDTQYF,TGTGCCAGCAGCTTAGGGGACTTGCCATTTGTCACAGATACGCAGTATTTT
TRBD1,TRBJ1-1,TRBV6-5,-,CASGLRDRTEAFF,TGTGCCAGCGGCCTCCGGGACAGAACTGAAGCTTTCTTT
TRBD1,TRBJ1-3,TRBV6-6,-,CASTRDSAYSGNTIYF,TGTGCCAGCACCCGGGACAGTGCCTACTCTGGAAACACCATATATTTT
TRBD1,TRBJ1-5,TRBV4-2,-,CASSQAVGTGGDQPQHF,TGTGCCAGCAGCCAAGCAGTAGGGACAGGGGGCGATCAGCCCCAGCATTTT
-,TRBJ1-2,TRBV9,-,CASSVVRGRGYTF,TGTGCCAGCAGCGTAGTAAGGGGTAGGGGCTACACCTTC
TRBD1,TRBJ1-1,TRBV19,-,CASLRPSTGRNTEAFF,TGTGCCAGTCTGCGGCCTTCGACAGGGAGGAACACTGAAGCTTTCTTT
TRBD1,TRBJ1-5,TRBV5-1,-,CASSLGQGRNQPQHF,TGCGCCAGCAGCCTCGGACAGGGCCGGAATCAGCCCCAGCATTTT
-,TRBJ1-2,TRBV28,-,CASRTEGSGYTF,TGTGCCAGCAGGACGGAAGGGAGTGGCTACACCTTC
-,TRBJ1-2,TRBV5-1,-,CASSLPPGGVGRNGYTF,TGCGCCAGCAGCTTGCCGCCCGGAGGGGTAGGGCGGAATGGCTACACCTTC
-,TRBJ2-2,TRBV4-1,-,CASSPGTGELFF,TGCGCCAGCAGCCCGGGGACCGGGGAGCTGTTTTTT
-,TRBJ2-2,TRBV5-1,-,CASSLGHHNTGELFF,TGCGCCAGCAGCTTGGGACATCACAACACCGGGGAGCTGTTTTTT
-,TRBJ1-2,TRBV7-9,once,CASSLVRCWSGHYGYTF,TGTGCCAGCAGCTTAGTTCGGTGCTGGTCAGGCCACTATGGCTACACCTTC
-,TRBJ1-2,TRBV5-1,-,CASSLASNYGYTF,TGCGCCAGCAGCTTGGCCAGTAACTATGGCTACACCTTC
TRBD1,TRBJ1-6,TRBV7-9,-,CASSSGQDNSPLHF,TGTGCCAGCAGCTCGGGACAGGATAATTCACCCCTCCACTTT
-,TRBJ1-4,TRBV4-1,-,CASSQGVATNEKLFF,TGCGCCAGCAGCCAAGGAGTGGCAACTAATGAAAAACTGTTTTTT
TRBD2,TRBJ2-1,TRBV3-1/TRBV3-2,-,CASSLAGGRGDEQFF,TGTGCCAGCAGCCTGGCGGGGGGGCGTGGAGATGAGCAGTTCTTC
-,TRBJ1-1,TRBV9,-,CASSASVVNTEAFF,TGTGCCAGCAGCGCCTCAGTGGTGAACACTGAAGCTTTCTTT
-,TRBJ1-2,TRBV7-2,-,CASSLLPGEVLYGYTF,TGTGCCAGCAGCTTATTACCAGGGGAAGTTCTCTATGGCTACACCTTC
-,TRBJ1-2,TRBV2,-,CASSDQRGPYGYTF,TGTGCCAGCAGTGACCAGCGGGGGCCCTATGGCTACACCTTC
TRBD2,TRBJ2-3,TRBV7-9,-,CASSLGIAGTYTDTQYF,TGTGCCAGCAGCTTGGGGATAGCGGGGACCTACACAGATACGCAGTATTTT
-,TRBJ1-1,TRBV5-1,-,CASSPTVGRLAFF,TGCGCCAGCAGCCCCACCGTTGGCAGGCTGGCTTTCTTT
-,TRBJ1-2,TRBV20-1,-,CAGERDYGYTF,TGCGCAGGGGAAAGGGATTATGGCTACACCTTC
TRBD1,TRBJ1-2,TRBV6-5,-,CASSRQGVNYGYTF,TGTGCCAGCTCGAGGCAGGGGGTTAACTATGGCTACACCTTC
-,TRBJ1-1,TRBV29-1,few,CSVEGGSGATEAFF,TGCAGCGTTGAGGGAGGGTCAGGGGCCACTGAAGCTTTCTTT
-,TRBJ1-5,TRBV2,-,CASRTYSNQPQHF,TGTGCCAGCAGAACATATAGCAATCAGCCCCAGCATTTT
TRBD1,TRBJ2-6,TRBV18,-,CASSPRTGGKANVLTF,TGTGCCAGCTCACCCCGCACAGGGGGTAAGGCCAACGTCCTGACTTTC
-,TRBJ1-5,TRBV11-2,-,CASSAGYSNQPQHF,TGTGCCAGCAGCGCAGGGTATAGCAATCAGCCCCAGCATTTT
TRBD2,TRBJ2-1,TRBV5-5,-,CASSLAGGVSEQFF,TGCGCCAGCAGCCTAGCGGGGGGGGTCAGTGAGCAGTTCTTC
TRBD1,TRBJ2-1,TRBV12-5,-,CASGQTGAYNEQFF,TGTGCTAGTGGGCAGACAGGGGCATACAATGAGCAGTTCTTC
-,TRBJ2-5,TRBV7-2,once,CASSLGPQSQETQYF,TGTGCCAGCAGCTTAGGGCCGCAGTCCCAAGAGACCCAGTACTTC
TRBD1,TRBJ1-5,TRBV3-1/TRBV3-2,few,CASSPTGALNQPQHF,TGTGCCAGCAGCCCGACAGGGGCCCTCAATCAGCCCCAGCATTTT
-,TRBJ2-1,TRBV30,-,CAWKGESWVPGPRGNEQFF,TGTGCCTGGAAGGGGGAATCTTGGGTGCCGGGCCCAAGGGGCAATGAGCAGTTCTTC
TRBD1,TRBJ1-6,TRBV5-1,-,CASSPTGGSNNSPLHF,TGCGCCAGCAGCCCGACAGGGGGCAGTAATAATTCACCCCTCCACTTT
-,TRBJ1-6,TRBV5-8,-,CASSSPGRSDSPLHF,TGTGCCAGCAGTTCCCCAGGGCGTAGTGATTCACCCCTCCACTTT
TRBD2,TRBJ2-1,TRBV27,-,CASSSQREGLGNEQFF,TGTGCCAGCAGTTCGCAGCGGGAGGGACTAGGCAATGAGCAGTTCTTC
-,TRBJ2-1,TRBV21-1,-,CASSIHIAGGPYNEQFF,TGTGCCAGCAGCATCCACATAGCGGGGGGCCCCTACAATGAGCAGTTCTTC
TRBD1,TRBJ1-3,TRBV18,-,CASSPPRGGNTIYF,TGTGCCAGCTCACCCCCCAGGGGGGGAAACACCATATATTTT
TRBD1,TRBJ1-1,TRBV27,-,CASSIRGAGRNTEAFF,TGTGCCAGCAGCATCAGGGGGGCTGGACGGAACACTGAAGCTTTCTTT